These T cell receptor beta chains were read from a single sample in a study of shared clonotypes between healthy human individuals. Method: immunoSEQ multiplex PCR; TCRdb's copy keeps in-frame clones and lacks some. The sample has a few million clones; more than 90% are singletons. Sequences were obtained from naive CD4+ T cells sorted from blood. Every receptor here comes from a man between 18 and 29 years old in good health. Both conserved end residues are part of each CDR3. Each record gives: V gene, CDR3 length, D gene, J gene, clone size, CDR3 DNA, CDR3 protein. D genes are given only for firm matches. Expanded clones get a size class; other rows say once, few or many, or leave the size out.

V gene: TRBV5-4; CDR3 length: 16; D gene: NA; J gene: TRBJ2-5; clone size: NA; CDR3 DNA: TGTGCCAGCAGTCCACCACGGGGGCAGGGCAAAGAGACCCAGTACTTC; CDR3 protein: CASSPPRGQGKETQYF
V gene: TRBV27; CDR3 length: 14; D gene: NA; J gene: TRBJ2-1; clone size: NA; CDR3 DNA: TGTGCCAGCAGACGTCCCGGGACAAGGAATGAGCAGTTCTTC; CDR3 protein: CASRRPGTRNEQFF
V gene: TRBV19; CDR3 length: 15; D gene: TRBD1; J gene: TRBJ1-4; clone size: NA; CDR3 DNA: TGTGCCAGTACCGGGACAGCCTTCACCGGGTTTGGACTGTTTTTT; CDR3 protein: CASTGTAFTGFGLFF
V gene: TRBV6-5; CDR3 length: 13; D gene: NA; J gene: TRBJ1-1; clone size: NA; CDR3 DNA: TGTGCCAGCAGCAGGCGGGGGGACACTGAAGCTTTCTTT; CDR3 protein: CASSRRGDTEAFF
V gene: TRBV2; CDR3 length: 14; D gene: NA; J gene: TRBJ2-3; clone size: once; CDR3 DNA: TGTGCCAGCAGAACCGGGACTTCCACAGATACGCAGTATTTT; CDR3 protein: CASRTGTSTDTQYF
V gene: TRBV6-6; CDR3 length: 14; D gene: NA; J gene: TRBJ1-5; clone size: once; CDR3 DNA: TGTGCCAGCACCAACAGCGATAGCAATCAGCCCCAGCATTTT; CDR3 protein: CASTNSDSNQPQHF
V gene: TRBV5-5; CDR3 length: 15; D gene: NA; J gene: TRBJ1-6; clone size: NA; CDR3 DNA: TGTGCCAGCAGCTTGGACGGGACAAGAGGTTCACCCCTCCACTTT; CDR3 protein: CASSLDGTRGSPLHF
V gene: TRBV28; CDR3 length: 15; D gene: NA; J gene: TRBJ2-1; clone size: NA; CDR3 DNA: TGTGCCAGCCGCCTGGCAGGGAAAGGGAGCAATGAGCAGTTCTTC; CDR3 protein: CASRLAGKGSNEQFF
V gene: TRBV4-3; CDR3 length: 15; D gene: NA; J gene: TRBJ2-5; clone size: once; CDR3 DNA: TGCGCCAGCAGCCAAGCAACTGGGATTCTAGAGACCCAGTACTTC; CDR3 protein: CASSQATGILETQYF
V gene: TRBV13; CDR3 length: 15; D gene: NA; J gene: TRBJ2-7; clone size: NA; CDR3 DNA: TGTGCCAGCAGCTCCCGACGGTCGTATGGTTTCGAGCAGTACTTC; CDR3 protein: CASSSRRSYGFEQYF
V gene: TRBV4-2; CDR3 length: 15; D gene: NA; J gene: TRBJ2-5; clone size: NA; CDR3 DNA: TGTGCCAGCAGCCAAGGGGCGGACAAACAAGAGACCCAGTACTTC; CDR3 protein: CASSQGADKQETQYF
V gene: TRBV2; CDR3 length: 15; D gene: NA; J gene: TRBJ1-2; clone size: once; CDR3 DNA: TGTGCCAGCAGACGCCGGGACACAGGCAACTATGGCTACACCTTC; CDR3 protein: CASRRRDTGNYGYTF
V gene: TRBV5-8; CDR3 length: 13; D gene: NA; J gene: TRBJ1-2; clone size: NA; CDR3 DNA: TGTGCCAGCAGCTTGTACAGGGAAGATGGCTACACCTTC; CDR3 protein: CASSLYREDGYTF
V gene: TRBV10-3; CDR3 length: 16; D gene: TRBD2; J gene: TRBJ2-1; clone size: once; CDR3 DNA: TGTGCCATCAGTGAGTCCTCACTAGCGACCTACAATGAGCAGTTCTTC; CDR3 protein: CAISESSLATYNEQFF
V gene: TRBV16; CDR3 length: 14; D gene: NA; J gene: TRBJ1-2; clone size: once; CDR3 DNA: TGTGCCAGCAGCCAAAGTCCGGGGAACTATGGCTACACCTTC; CDR3 protein: CASSQSPGNYGYTF
V gene: TRBV6-5; CDR3 length: 11; D gene: NA; J gene: TRBJ1-1; clone size: NA; CDR3 DNA: TGTGCCAGCAGTGAGGGGTTTGAAGCTTTCTTT; CDR3 protein: CASSEGFEAFF
V gene: TRBV19; CDR3 length: 15; D gene: NA; J gene: TRBJ1-6; clone size: NA; CDR3 DNA: TGTGCCAGTAGTATAAACAAGGGATCCAATTCACCCCTCCACTTT; CDR3 protein: CASSINKGSNSPLHF
V gene: TRBV27; CDR3 length: 17; D gene: TRBD2; J gene: TRBJ2-2; clone size: NA; CDR3 DNA: TGTGCCAGCAGTTTCTCGGTGGGGACTACGAACACCGGGGAGCTGTTTTTT; CDR3 protein: CASSFSVGTTNTGELFF
V gene: TRBV4-2; CDR3 length: 13; D gene: NA; J gene: TRBJ1-6; clone size: NA; CDR3 DNA: TGTGCCAGCAGCCAAGATTATGGGAAGCCCCTCCACTTT; CDR3 protein: CASSQDYGKPLHF
V gene: TRBV10-3; CDR3 length: 18; D gene: TRBD1; J gene: TRBJ1-1; clone size: NA; CDR3 DNA: TGTGCCATCAGTGAGAAAAGGAACCAGGACAGGGGAGACACTGAAGCTTTCTTT; CDR3 protein: CAISEKRNQDRGDTEAFF
V gene: TRBV2; CDR3 length: 15; D gene: NA; J gene: TRBJ1-5; clone size: NA; CDR3 DNA: TGTGCCAGCAGTGATCAGGGTCTACGCAATCAGCCCCAGCATTTT; CDR3 protein: CASSDQGLRNQPQHF
V gene: TRBV14; CDR3 length: 13; D gene: NA; J gene: TRBJ2-2; clone size: NA; CDR3 DNA: TGTGCCAGCAGCCAAGTTCGAAACGGGGAGCTGTTTTTT; CDR3 protein: CASSQVRNGELFF
V gene: TRBV6-1; CDR3 length: 12; D gene: NA; J gene: TRBJ1-2; clone size: NA; CDR3 DNA: TGTGCCAGCAGTGAATCTCCGGGTGGCTACACCTTC; CDR3 protein: CASSESPGGYTF
V gene: TRBV4-3; CDR3 length: 15; D gene: NA; J gene: TRBJ1-2; clone size: NA; CDR3 DNA: TGCGCCAGCAGCCAAGAAGCCCGGGCCAACTATGGCTACACCTTC; CDR3 protein: CASSQEARANYGYTF
V gene: TRBV4-1; CDR3 length: 16; D gene: NA; J gene: TRBJ2-2; clone size: NA; CDR3 DNA: TGCGCCAGCAGCCAATTTACTGCCGCGAACACCGGGGAGCTGTTTTTT; CDR3 protein: CASSQFTAANTGELFF
V gene: TRBV6-5; CDR3 length: 14; D gene: NA; J gene: TRBJ2-3; clone size: NA; CDR3 DNA: TGTGCCAGCAGTTACAGGCCAACCACAGATACGCAGTATTTT; CDR3 protein: CASSYRPTTDTQYF
V gene: TRBV5-1; CDR3 length: 14; D gene: TRBD2; J gene: TRBJ2-3; clone size: NA; CDR3 DNA: TGCGCCACCGGTAGCGGGGGGATCGGAGATACGCAGTATTTT; CDR3 protein: CATGSGGIGDTQYF
V gene: TRBV6-6; CDR3 length: 14; D gene: NA; J gene: TRBJ1-3; clone size: few; CDR3 DNA: TGTGCCAGCAGCCGTCGGGGGGCAAGAAACACCATATATTTT; CDR3 protein: CASSRRGARNTIYF
V gene: TRBV7-9; CDR3 length: 11; D gene: NA; J gene: TRBJ2-7; clone size: NA; CDR3 DNA: TGTGCCAGCAGCGAGTGGTCCGAGCAGTACTTC; CDR3 protein: CASSEWSEQYF
V gene: TRBV7-3; CDR3 length: 15; D gene: NA; J gene: TRBJ2-3; clone size: NA; CDR3 DNA: TGTGCCAGCAGCTTAACGCCGCGGAGCACAGATACGCAGTATTTT; CDR3 protein: CASSLTPRSTDTQYF
V gene: TRBV2; CDR3 length: 15; D gene: NA; J gene: TRBJ1-1; clone size: NA; CDR3 DNA: TGTGCCACCACCAGAAGGGAAGGAGGGAACACTGAAGCTTTCTTT; CDR3 protein: CATTRREGGNTEAFF
V gene: TRBV27; CDR3 length: 17; D gene: TRBD2; J gene: TRBJ2-7; clone size: NA; CDR3 DNA: TGTGCCAGCAGTCCCAAGGGGACTAGCGGGGGATTCTACGAGCAGTACTTC; CDR3 protein: CASSPKGTSGGFYEQYF
V gene: TRBV18; CDR3 length: 12; D gene: NA; J gene: TRBJ2-5; clone size: NA; CDR3 DNA: TGTGCCAGCTCAGGGGGGCAAGAGACCCAGTACTTC; CDR3 protein: CASSGGQETQYF
V gene: TRBV30; CDR3 length: 13; D gene: TRBD1; J gene: TRBJ2-7; clone size: NA; CDR3 DNA: TGTGCCAGCTCCGGGACAGGGTACTACGAGCAGTACTTC; CDR3 protein: CASSGTGYYEQYF
V gene: TRBV7-3; CDR3 length: 14; D gene: NA; J gene: TRBJ2-2; clone size: NA; CDR3 DNA: TGTGCCAGCAGACGACAGCCGAACACCGGGGAGCTGTTTTTT; CDR3 protein: CASRRQPNTGELFF
V gene: TRBV29-1; CDR3 length: 11; D gene: NA; J gene: TRBJ2-5; clone size: once; CDR3 DNA: TGCAGCGTTCCGCCGCTAGCTCCAAAGTACTTC; CDR3 protein: CSVPPLAPKYF
V gene: TRBV19; CDR3 length: 13; D gene: NA; J gene: TRBJ1-5; clone size: once; CDR3 DNA: TGTGCCAGTAGTATTCGGATGGATCAGCCCCAGCATTTT; CDR3 protein: CASSIRMDQPQHF
V gene: TRBV7-9; CDR3 length: 14; D gene: TRBD1; J gene: TRBJ1-2; clone size: NA; CDR3 DNA: TGTGCCAGCAGCCAAGTGGGGACAGGGCATGGCTACACCTTC; CDR3 protein: CASSQVGTGHGYTF
V gene: TRBV6-5; CDR3 length: 16; D gene: NA; J gene: TRBJ1-6; clone size: NA; CDR3 DNA: TGTGCCAGCAGTTACTCTCCCTTTCCCTATAATTCACCCCTCCACTTT; CDR3 protein: CASSYSPFPYNSPLHF
V gene: TRBV19; CDR3 length: 13; D gene: NA; J gene: TRBJ1-1; clone size: NA; CDR3 DNA: TGTGCCAGTAGTATCGGAGGGTGGACTGAAGCTTTCTTT; CDR3 protein: CASSIGGWTEAFF
V gene: TRBV30; CDR3 length: 12; D gene: NA; J gene: TRBJ1-3; clone size: NA; CDR3 DNA: TGTGCCTGGAGTGGTGAAGGAAACACCATATATTTT; CDR3 protein: CAWSGEGNTIYF
V gene: TRBV27; CDR3 length: 14; D gene: NA; J gene: TRBJ2-1; clone size: NA; CDR3 DNA: TGTGCCAGCAGTTGGGATCTTACCTGGGATGAGCAGTTCTTC; CDR3 protein: CASSWDLTWDEQFF
V gene: TRBV7-2; CDR3 length: 16; D gene: TRBD2; J gene: TRBJ2-3; clone size: NA; CDR3 DNA: TGTGCCAGCAGCTCGGGGCTCCCGGGGGGGCAAGATACGCAGTATTTT; CDR3 protein: CASSSGLPGGQDTQYF